This is a list of T cell receptor beta chains from one sample in a study of neurological immune-mediated disorders. Each CDR3 protein gets one entry after TCRdb re-called the 5' RACE reads with MiXCR. The table shows about 4,800 distinct CDR3 sequences, with more than 20% occurring only once. Specimen: CD8+ T cells from blood. The receptors stem from a woman aged 55-75 years with HTLV-1-associated myelopathy (HAM/TSP). Both conserved end residues are part of each CDR3. D genes are given only for firm matches. Clone size is stated in some rows and not others, as once, few, many or a class when expanded.

v_call	d_call	clone_size	j_call	cdr3_aa	cdr3_nt
TRBV10-3	-	many	TRBJ2-5	CAISPGSQETQYF	TGTGCCATCAGTCCAGGGTCCCAGGAGACCCAGTACTTC
TRBV19	-	many	TRBJ2-7	CASSAGQTYEQYF	TGTGCCAGTAGTGCGGGACAGACCTACGAGCAGTACTTC
TRBV19	-	many	TRBJ2-4	CASSMSEGANIQYF	TGTGCCAGTAGTATGTCGGAGGGGGCGAACATTCAGTACTTC
TRBV19	-	many	TRBJ2-3	CASSIRGWDTQYF	TGTGCCAGTAGTATAAGGGGTTGGGATACGCAGTATTTT
TRBV4-3	TRBD2	many	TRBJ2-1	CASSQVPSGGGNEQFF	TGCGCCAGCAGCCAAGTTCCTAGCGGGGGGGGGAATGAGCAGTTCTTC
TRBV5-1	-	medium-sized	TRBJ2-7	CASSPRATDSYEQYF	TGCGCCAGCAGCCCCAGGGCGACAGACTCCTACGAGCAGTACTTC
TRBV4-1	-	many	TRBJ1-2	CASSQDISGGLGYTF	TGCGCCAGCAGCCAAGATATATCGGGGGGACTTGGCTACACCTTC
TRBV9	-	many	TRBJ2-2	CASTSNTGELFF	TGTGCCAGCACTTCGAACACCGGGGAGCTGTTTTTT
TRBV5-1	-	once	TRBJ2-1	CASSLVWITDQFF	TGCGCCAGCAGCTTGGTATGGATCACTGATCAGTTCTTC
TRBV5-1	-	medium-sized	TRBJ2-7	CASSRVPGYEQYF	TGCGCCAGCAGCAGGGTCCCGGGCTACGAGCAGTACTTC
TRBV6-1	TRBD1	-	TRBJ1-2	CASSPGGLYGYTF	TGTGCCAGCAGTCCAGGGGGATTATATGGCTACACCTTC
TRBV6-6	-	-	TRBJ2-3	CASRTGGMQYF	TGTGCCAGCAGGACAGGAGGGATGCAGTATTTT
TRBV10-3	TRBD1	medium-sized	TRBJ2-7	CAISPRDRGDYEQYF	TGTGCCATCAGTCCTAGGGACAGGGGTGACTACGAGCAGTACTTC
TRBV3-1	-	-	TRBJ2-1	CATGLLGEQFF	TGTGCCACCGGCCTACTAGGTGAGCAGTTCTTC
TRBV19	-	-	TRBJ2-1	CASSTSGHLEQFF	TGTGCCAGTAGTACATCTGGACATTTAGAGCAGTTCTTC
TRBV7-9	-	-	TRBJ2-1	CASNHGGGTEQFF	TGTGCTAGCAACCACGGAGGGGGGACCGAGCAGTTCTTC
TRBV5-1	TRBD1	-	TRBJ2-7	CASSLQGGPEQYF	TGCGCCAGCAGTTTACAGGGGGGCCCCGAGCAGTACTTC
TRBV19	-	many	TRBJ2-1	CASSESSYNEQFF	TGTGCCAGCTCAGAGAGCTCCTACAATGAGCAGTTCTTC
TRBV6-5	-	-	TRBJ1-2	CASSLSGYGYTF	TGTGCTAGCAGCTTATCGGGCTATGGCTACACCTTC
TRBV5-1	TRBD1	many	TRBJ2-7	CASSSGQGIHEQYF	TGCGCCAGCAGCAGCGGACAGGGTATCCACGAGCAGTACTTC
TRBV20-1	TRBD2	-	TRBJ2-3	CSVVPGLADDQYF	TGCAGTGTTGTCCCGGGACTAGCGGACGACCAGTATTTT
TRBV20-1	-	medium-sized	TRBJ1-1	CSARDGDTEAFF	TGCAGTGCTAGGGACGGTGACACTGAAGCTTTCTTT
TRBV30	-	many	TRBJ2-7	CAWSWVGPEQYF	TGTGCCTGGAGCTGGGTGGGTCCCGAGCAGTACTTC
TRBV9	TRBD1	many	TRBJ2-7	CASSVNRGRLYEQYF	TGTGCCAGCAGCGTGAACAGGGGGCGTCTCTACGAGCAGTACTTC
TRBV5-1	-	medium-sized	TRBJ1-1	CASSLEGSRNTEAFF	TGCGCCAGCAGCTTGGAGGGATCCCGGAACACTGAAGCTTTCTTT
TRBV3-1	TRBD2	many	TRBJ2-1	CASSQDPTSGTNNEQFF	TGTGCCAGCAGCCAAGATCCCACTAGCGGGACGAACAATGAGCAGTTCTTC
TRBV29-1	-	many	TRBJ2-7	CSARTERPYEQYF	TGCAGCGCTAGGACAGAGAGACCTTACGAGCAGTACTTC
TRBV25-1	TRBD1	many	TRBJ2-3	CASSLTGGADTQYF	TGTGCCAGCAGTTTGACAGGGGGCGCAGATACGCAGTATTTT
TRBV4-1	-	-	TRBJ1-1	CASSQGTLNTEAFF	TGCGCCAGCAGCCAAGGGACACTCAACACTGAAGCTTTCTTT
TRBV5-1	-	medium-sized	TRBJ1-1	CASSLLWGHAEAFF	TGCGCCAGCAGCTTGTTGTGGGGGCACGCTGAAGCTTTCTTT
TRBV4-1	-	medium-sized	TRBJ2-7	CASSQDFSGSSYEQYF	TGCGCCAGCAGCCAAGACTTTTCAGGATCCAGCTACGAGCAGTACTTC
TRBV19	TRBD1	many	TRBJ1-4	CASSTWTGAREKLFF	TGTGCCAGTAGTACCTGGACAGGGGCTAGAGAAAAACTGTTTTTT
TRBV20-1	-	-	TRBJ1-1	CSARDTQGRNTEAFF	TGCAGTGCTAGAGATACCCAGGGGAGGAACACTGAAGCTTTCTTT
TRBV14	TRBD2	medium-sized	TRBJ2-7	CASRGEGYEQYF	TGTGCCAGCCGCGGGGAGGGCTACGAGCAGTACTTC
TRBV6-5	-	many	TRBJ1-1	CASSYYEGTEAFF	TGTGCCAGCAGTTATTACGAGGGTACTGAAGCTTTCTTT
TRBV20-1	-	many	TRBJ1-1	CSARGPNAEAFF	TGCAGTGCTAGGGGGCCTAACGCTGAAGCTTTCTTT
TRBV5-1	TRBD1	-	TRBJ1-1	CASNTGTGGTEAFF	TGCGCCAGTAATACCGGGACAGGGGGGACTGAAGCTTTCTTT
TRBV5-1	-	medium-sized	TRBJ2-6	CASSLETGEGSGANVLTF	TGCGCCAGCAGCTTGGAGACAGGGGAGGGCTCTGGGGCCAACGTCCTGACTTTC
TRBV20-1	-	-	TRBJ1-5	CSATGAREGPQHF	TGCAGTGCCACCGGGGCCAGGGAAGGGCCCCAGCATTTT
TRBV29-1	-	-	TRBJ2-7	CSVDGEGTDSYEQYF	TGCAGCGTTGATGGGGAAGGGACGGACTCCTACGAGCAGTACTTC
TRBV28	-	many	TRBJ2-1	CASSLLGPGNEQFF	TGTGCCAGCAGTTTATTGGGCCCGGGAAATGAGCAGTTCTTC
TRBV6-2/TRBV6-3	TRBD2	many	TRBJ2-7	CASTHWLAGVYEQYF	TGTGCCAGCACCCACTGGCTAGCGGGAGTGTACGAGCAGTACTTC
TRBV5-1	TRBD1	many	TRBJ2-7	CASSSDTGVPYEQYF	TGCGCCAGCAGCTCGGACACAGGGGTACCCTACGAGCAGTACTTC
TRBV4-2	-	many	TRBJ2-1	CASSQDSGGGLPFF	TGTGCCAGCAGCCAAGATTCAGGCGGGGGCCTCCCGTTCTTC
TRBV7-6	-	many	TRBJ2-2	CASSSGSLVNTGELFF	TGTGCCAGCAGCTCCGGGTCGCTAGTTAACACCGGGGAGCTGTTTTTT
TRBV20-1	-	-	TRBJ2-1	CSASGGTNEQFF	TGCAGTGCTAGTGGCGGGACCAATGAGCAGTTCTTC
TRBV5-1	TRBD1	many	TRBJ2-7	CASSLALAGGYEQYF	TGCGCCAGCAGCTTGGCCTTGGCAGGGGGCTACGAGCAGTACTTC
TRBV30	-	many	TRBJ1-1	CAATPGAEAFF	TGTGCCGCCACCCCTGGAGCTGAAGCTTTCTTT
TRBV7-6	TRBD2	many	TRBJ2-5	CASSRLAGTETQYF	TGTGCCAGCAGCCGATTAGCGGGAACCGAGACCCAGTACTTC
TRBV5-5	TRBD1	many	TRBJ2-7	CASSLGPGGYEQYF	TGTGCCAGCAGCTTGGGGCCAGGGGGCTACGAGCAGTACTTC
TRBV6-5	TRBD2	-	TRBJ2-1	CASSNPLAGVGEQFF	TGTGCCAGCAGTAACCCACTAGCGGGAGTCGGTGAGCAGTTCTTC